These T cell receptor beta chains were read from a single sample in a study of blood T cell repertoires in COVID-19. The assay was immunoSEQ multiplex PCR, and TCRdb's table has in-frame clones only and misses some. This table has roughly 140,000 clones, 85% to 90% appearing once. Sequenced material: peripheral blood. The receptor set was obtained from a woman aged 40 to 50 with acute or convalescent COVID-19. Both conserved end residues are part of each CDR3. A D gene is named only where the DNA matches it firmly. Clone size is shown for a subset of rows, as once, few, many or a class of expanded clone.

D,J,V,size,CDR3,DNA
TRBD1,TRBJ1-2,TRBV5-8,NA,CASSLDRDHYGYTF,TGTGCCAGCAGCCTAGACAGGGACCACTATGGCTACACCTTC
TRBD1,TRBJ1-1,TRBV6-6,NA,CASRREGGRDTEAFF,TGTGCCAGCAGACGGGAAGGGGGCCGGGACACTGAAGCTTTCTTT
NA,TRBJ1-5,TRBV28,few,CASSYPLQAVFNQPQHF,TGTGCCAGCAGTTATCCCCTACAGGCGGTATTTAATCAGCCCCAGCATTTT
NA,TRBJ1-1,TRBV27,NA,CASSLFPRGTEAFF,TGTGCCAGCAGTTTATTTCCTCGGGGGACTGAAGCTTTCTTT
NA,TRBJ2-1,TRBV2,NA,CASSGGGEQFF,TGTGCCAGCAGTGGCGGAGGAGAGCAGTTCTTC
TRBD1,TRBJ1-6,TRBV28,NA,CASSGTVYSPLHF,TGTGCCAGCAGCGGGACAGTATATTCACCCCTCCACTTT
TRBD2,TRBJ2-2,TRBV5-1,NA,CASSLVAGGAGELFF,TGCGCCAGCAGCTTGGTAGCGGGAGGAGCCGGGGAGCTGTTTTTT
TRBD2,TRBJ2-7,TRBV6-1,NA,CASSEPGLAGGYEQYF,TGTGCCAGCAGCGAACCGGGACTAGCGGGAGGCTACGAGCAGTACTTC
NA,TRBJ1-5,TRBV7-2,NA,CASSLGAWNQPQHF,TGTGCCAGCAGCTTAGGGGCTTGGAATCAGCCCCAGCATTTT
NA,TRBJ1-5,TRBV19,NA,CASSIFYAADQPQHF,TGTGCCAGTAGTATCTTCTATGCGGCAGATCAGCCCCAGCATTTT
NA,TRBJ2-5,TRBV11-2,NA,CASSLGGAGTQYF,TGTGCCAGCAGCTTAGGAGGAGCGGGGACCCAGTACTTC
NA,TRBJ2-1,TRBV28,once,CASSLAGGRGGEQFF,TGTGCCAGCAGTTTGGCAGGAGGACGGGGTGGTGAGCAGTTCTTC
TRBD2,TRBJ2-1,TRBV5-1,NA,CASSSSPVAGGEQFF,TGCGCCAGCAGCTCGAGCCCGGTGGCGGGAGGTGAGCAGTTCTTC
NA,TRBJ1-1,TRBV7-2,NA,CASSLGRLSTEAFF,TGTGCCAGCAGCTTAGGTCGGTTAAGCACTGAAGCTTTCTTT
NA,TRBJ2-7,TRBV25-1,NA,CASSDETGFSYEQYF,TGTGCCAGCAGTGACGAAACAGGTTTCTCCTACGAGCAGTACTTC
NA,TRBJ2-2,TRBV9,NA,CASSVVAGHGELFF,TGTGCCAGCAGCGTAGTGGCAGGGCACGGGGAGCTGTTTTTT
NA,TRBJ1-2,TRBV19,NA,CASSISQRNTYGYTF,TGTGCCAGTAGTATTTCCCAGCGGAATACCTATGGCTACACCTTC
NA,TRBJ1-2,TRBV7-9,NA,CASGPGGKGYGYTF,TGTGCCAGCGGGCCGGGGGGGAAGGGCTATGGCTACACCTTC
TRBD1,TRBJ1-5,TRBV6-5,NA,CASSPGTATNQPQHF,TGTGCCAGCAGTCCTGGGACAGCGACTAATCAGCCCCAGCATTTT
NA,TRBJ2-3,TRBV7-6,NA,CASSLGQTQYF,TGTGCCAGCAGCTTAGGGCAAACGCAGTATTTT
NA,TRBJ1-1,TRBV5-8,NA,CASSPRYRRPFSMNTEAFF,TGTGCCAGCAGCCCCCGGTACAGGCGGCCGTTTTCTATGAACACTGAAGCTTTCTTT
NA,TRBJ2-7,TRBV7-9,NA,CASSLSGQGSREQYF,TGTGCCAGCAGCTTAAGTGGGCAGGGCTCGAGGGAGCAGTACTTC
TRBD1,TRBJ1-1,TRBV29-1,few,CSGVYLGQVEAFF,TGCAGCGGTGTTTATCTGGGACAGGTTGAAGCTTTCTTT
NA,TRBJ2-7,TRBV10-3,NA,CAISATGTGAYEQYF,TGTGCCATCAGTGCCACCGGGACGGGAGCCTACGAGCAGTACTTC
TRBD1,TRBJ1-2,TRBV7-9,NA,CASSFLDHPREGQGTGYTF,TGTGCCAGCAGCTTCCTCGACCACCCCCGGGAGGGACAGGGAACTGGCTACACCTTC
TRBD1,TRBJ2-5,TRBV4-2,NA,CASSQESQGGQETQYF,TGTGCCAGCAGCCAAGAGTCGCAAGGGGGCCAGGAGACCCAGTACTTC
NA,TRBJ1-3,TRBV4-3,NA,CASSQDRGTGNTIYF,TGCGCCAGCAGCCAAGATCGCGGGACTGGAAACACCATATATTTT
NA,TRBJ1-2,TRBV7-9,NA,CASSPDSYGYTF,TGTGCCAGCAGCCCGGACAGCTATGGCTACACCTTC
NA,TRBJ1-5,TRBV28,NA,CASSFVEDSNQPQHF,TGTGCCAGCAGTTTCGTAGAGGATAGCAATCAGCCCCAGCATTTT
NA,TRBJ2-7,TRBV10-1,NA,CATSLVESPYEQYF,TGCGCCACTTCACTAGTTGAATCCCCCTACGAGCAGTACTTC
NA,TRBJ2-7,TRBV23-1,NA,CASSQSSRYEQYF,TGCGCCAGCAGTCAATCTTCCCGTTACGAGCAGTACTTC
NA,TRBJ1-4,TRBV9,NA,CASSVEGAQGEKLFF,TGTGCCAGCAGCGTAGAGGGCGCGCAGGGTGAAAAACTGTTTTTT
NA,TRBJ1-2,TRBV20-1,NA,CNGGYGYTF,TGCAACGGCGGCTATGGCTACACCTTC
TRBD1,TRBJ1-2,TRBV29-1,NA,CSVLWTGPYGYTF,TGCAGCGTCTTATGGACAGGACCCTATGGCTACACCTTC
TRBD1,TRBJ1-2,TRBV19,NA,CASSIDLDRFGYTF,TGTGCCAGTAGTATAGACCTGGACAGGTTTGGCTACACCTTC
TRBD1,TRBJ1-3,TRBV27,NA,CASSLSPRTGRDTIYF,TGTGCCAGCAGTTTATCGCCTCGGACAGGGAGGGACACCATATATTTT
TRBD2,TRBJ2-2,TRBV10-1,NA,CASSESGRDGTGELFF,TGCGCCAGCAGTGAGTCTGGGAGGGACGGGACCGGGGAGCTGTTTTTT
NA,TRBJ2-6,TRBV5-6,NA,CASSLKGAGANVLTF,TGTGCCAGCAGCTTGAAAGGGGCTGGGGCCAACGTCCTGACTTTC
TRBD1,TRBJ2-2,TRBV2,NA,CASSIPDRGLTGELFF,TGTGCCAGCAGTATCCCCGACAGGGGGCTTACCGGGGAGCTGTTTTTT
NA,TRBJ2-5,TRBV4-1,NA,CASSQDRIQETQYF,TGCGCCAGCAGCCAAGACAGGATTCAAGAGACCCAGTACTTC
TRBD2,TRBJ2-2,TRBV6-2/TRBV6-3,NA,CASSYSGSTGELFF,TGTGCCAGCAGTTATAGCGGGTCCACCGGGGAGCTGTTTTTT
NA,TRBJ2-6,TRBV7-3,NA,CASSFFPQGANVLTF,TGTGCCAGCAGCTTCTTTCCCCAGGGGGCCAACGTCCTGACTTTC
NA,TRBJ1-2,TRBV10-3,once,CASEGGAHGYTF,TGTGCCAGCGAAGGGGGGGCTCATGGCTACACCTTC
NA,TRBJ1-1,TRBV5-5,NA,CASNFQGRTEAFF,TGTGCCAGCAACTTTCAGGGAAGGACTGAAGCTTTCTTT
TRBD1,TRBJ1-4,TRBV3-1/TRBV3-2,NA,CASSQRTGTNEKLFF,TGTGCCAGCAGCCAACGGACAGGGACTAATGAAAAACTGTTTTTT
NA,TRBJ1-3,TRBV10-3,NA,CAISAGAGNTIYF,TGTGCCATCAGTGCAGGGGCTGGAAACACCATATATTTT
NA,TRBJ1-1,TRBV19,NA,CASSIGRGNTEAFF,TGTGCCAGTAGTATAGGACGGGGGAACACTGAAGCTTTCTTT
NA,TRBJ1-2,TRBV18,NA,CASSPGRGGYGYTF,TGTGCCAGCTCACCGGGCCGGGGGGGCTATGGCTACACCTTC
NA,TRBJ2-3,TRBV27,NA,CASSQGTSDTQYF,TGTGCCAGCAGTCAGGGGACATCAGATACGCAGTATTTT
NA,TRBJ2-5,TRBV7-9,once,CASSYSWDFGETQYF,TGTGCCAGCAGCTACTCATGGGACTTTGGGGAGACCCAGTACTTC
TRBD1,TRBJ2-5,TRBV24-1,NA,CATSDMGQEETQYF,TGTGCCACCAGTGACATGGGACAGGAAGAGACCCAGTACTTC
NA,TRBJ2-3,TRBV2,NA,CASRGELVTDTQYF,TGTGCCAGCAGGGGAGAACTAGTCACAGATACGCAGTATTTT
NA,TRBJ1-2,TRBV24-1,NA,CATSDLGQVYGYTF,TGTGCCACCAGTGATTTGGGGCAGGTCTATGGCTACACCTTC
NA,TRBJ1-1,TRBV15,NA,CATSNGVPSNTEAFF,TGTGCCACCAGCAACGGGGTACCGAGCAACACTGAAGCTTTCTTT
TRBD1,TRBJ2-5,TRBV4-3,NA,CASPGQPRGETQYF,TGCGCCAGCCCGGGACAGCCCAGGGGGGAGACCCAGTACTTC
NA,TRBJ2-3,TRBV11-2,NA,CASSLVLAVTDTQYF,TGTGCCAGCAGCTTAGTTCTAGCCGTCACAGATACGCAGTATTTT
NA,TRBJ2-3,TRBV30,NA,CAWSPDRHQYF,TGTGCCTGGAGCCCGGACAGACATCAGTATTTT
NA,TRBJ1-3,TRBV7-2,few,CASSLLSGLGNTIYF,TGTGCCAGCAGCTTACTTAGCGGTCTTGGAAACACCATATATTTT
TRBD1,TRBJ1-1,TRBV6-5,NA,CASSFGTGNTEAFF,TGTGCCAGCAGTTTCGGGACAGGGAACACTGAAGCTTTCTTT
TRBD1,TRBJ2-4,TRBV9,once,CASSPTTGTAKNIQYF,TGTGCCAGCAGCCCGACGACAGGGACAGCCAAAAACATTCAGTACTTC